A single sample gave rise to the 20 T cell receptor beta chains below, sequenced in a study of cytomegalovirus exposure and HLA in healthy donors. The study ran its PCR with 60 Vbeta and 13 Jbeta primers. Sequenced by immunoSEQ multiplex PCR; TCRdb stores in-frame clones only, minus some. The profile shows 110,000 to 150,000 clones, 65% to 85% of them singletons. Sequenced: PBMCs. These receptors were obtained from a man aged 25-45 years in good health and CMV-seronegative.

The genes are TRBV18 and TRBJ2-2, with 10 bases that match TRBD2. Germline V gives CDR1 KGHSH, CDR2 LQKENI. J gave up 0 bases and V 8 bases, and 15 bases lay outside the gene matches. There are 19 residues in the CDR3. CDR3 nucleotides: TGTGCCAGCAAAGCGCCTAGCGGGGGTTCCAATTCGAACACCGGGGAGCTGTTTTTT. This translates into CASKAPSGGSNSNTGELFF.

This clone was seen a few times. The chain joins TRBV29-1 to TRBJ2-3; D remains ambiguous. The V end lost 4 bases, the J end lost 8 bases, and 13 bases lay between the germline ends. CDR3 length: 12 residues. Looked up from germline, CDR1 is SQVTM and CDR2 is ANQGSEA. CDR3 bases: TGCAGCGTTGGATTCTTCGAGGCTACGCAGTATTTT. Protein product: CSVGFFEATQYF.

The V and J genes are TRBV10-1 and TRBJ2-3; no clear D gene. Between the trimmed V and J ends, which lost 3 bases and 0 bases, there was a span of 4 bases. CDR1 WNHNN and CDR2 SYGVQD come from the germline V gene (reference sequence). There are 13 residues in the CDR3. The CDR3 here is CASSDGSTDTQYF. The CDR3 coding sequence is TGCGCCAGCAGTGACGGGAGCACAGATACGCAGTATTTT.

J is TRBJ1-5 and V is TRBV28; D ambiguous. This CDR3 comprises 13 residues. Germline assignment: CDR1 MDHEN and CDR2 SYDVKM. The V and J ends lost 2 bases and 5 bases respectively, with 7 bases between them. CDR3 in amino acids: CASSLQVYQPQHF. CDR3 in DNA: TGTGCCAGCAGTTTACAGGTGTATCAGCCCCAGCATTTT.

This chain connects TRBV2 to TRBJ1-2; tentative D call: TRBD1 (5 bases). CDR3 length: 13 amino acids. Deletions cut 2 bases from V and 5 bases from J, with 9 bases between. Germline CDR1 is SNHLY and CDR2 is FYNNEI. The CDR3 sequence is CASSENRGYGYTF. Here the CDR3 DNA reads TGTGCCAGCAGTGAAAATAGGGGTTATGGCTACACCTTC.

The V and J genes are TRBV25-1 and TRBJ1-1; 7 positions match TRBD1. V shed 2 bases, J shed 4 bases, and the junction held 7 bases outside the gene matches. The CDR3 has 15 amino acids. Per the germline V gene, CDR1 is MGHDK and CDR2 is SYGVNS. The CDR3 nucleotides read TGTGCCAGCAGTGAACAGGGGCAGGGGGGCACTGAAGCTTTCTTT. This translates into CASSEQGQGGTEAFF.

This rearrangement joins TRBV2 to TRBJ2-1; D perhaps matches TRBD2 (6 bases). With 9 bases removed from V and 7 bases from J, the gap between germline ends came to 19 bases. The germline V gene has CDR1 SNHLY and CDR2 FYNNEI. CDR3 length: 14 amino acids. CDR3 protein: CASLPRTMGNEQFF. The CDR3 coding sequence is TGTGCCAGTCTCCCCCGGACTATGGGGAATGAGCAGTTCTTC.

This chain uses TRBV14 with TRBJ2-3; 7 bases are shared with TRBD1. CDR3 size: 13 residues. J was trimmed by 7 bases and V by 4 bases; bases with no gene match: 5. CDR1 is SGHDN and CDR2 is FVKESK in the germline V gene. In DNA form, the CDR3 reads TGTGCCAGCAGCCTACAGGGGTTGAATACGCAGTATTTT. Its protein is CASSLQGLNTQYF.

This clone was observed a few times. In DNA, the CDR3 is TGTGCCAGCAGGATACATCTAGAGAACACTGAAGCTTTCTTT. The encoded protein is CASRIHLENTEAFF. This chain links TRBV6-1 with TRBJ1-1; D remains ambiguous. In germline, CDR1 is MNHNS, CDR2 SASEGT. The V end was cut by 6 bases, the J end by 1 base, with 12 bases between. The CDR3 has 14 residues.

The chain carries TRBV7-9 and TRBJ2-3; 9 bases align to TRBD2. The CDR3 has 14 amino acids. The junction had 3 bases not matched to a gene; V was cut back by 3 bases and J by 5 bases. Germline CDR1 SEHNR, CDR2 FQNEAQ (reference sequence). CDR3 bases: TGTGCCAGCAGCTTGATAGCGGGGGTAGATACGCAGTATTTT. Residues: CASSLIAGVDTQYF.

The chain employs TRBV6-1 and TRBJ1-3; D remains unclear. Trimming pared 7 bases from V and 0 bases from J, leaving 7 bases between. The CDR3 spans 13 residues. Germline values: CDR1 MNHNS, CDR2 SASEGT. The CDR3 protein is CASTESSGNTIYF. CDR3 sequence (DNA): TGTGCCAGCACGGAGAGCTCTGGAAACACCATATATTTT.

The J gene is TRBJ2-1, the V gene TRBV5-1; 11 positions agree with TRBD2. This CDR3 is 16 amino acids long. CDR1 SGHRS and CDR2 YFSETQ come from the germline V gene. With V trimmed by 0 bases and J by 8 bases, 7 bases remained unmatched. CDR3 amino acids: CASSLALAGGLDEQFF. For the CDR3, the DNA is TGCGCCAGCAGCTTGGCGCTAGCGGGAGGATTGGATGAGCAGTTCTTC.

The V and J genes are TRBV4-1 and TRBJ1-4; D remains unclear. CDR3 length equals 13 residues. Trimming took 0 bases from V and 8 from J, leaving 7 bases between them. Germline CDR1 and CDR2: MGHRA and YSYEKL. In DNA, the CDR3 is TGCGCCAGCAGCCAAGACATGTCCGAAAAACTGTTTTTT. It specifies CASSQDMSEKLFF.

The chain carries TRBV7-3 and TRBJ2-3; D perhaps matches TRBD2 (6 bases). The V gene's germline CDR1 is SGHTA and CDR2 FQGTGA. This CDR3 has 16 residues. V dropped 5 bases and J dropped 3 bases, with 18 bases sitting between them. The CDR3 DNA reads TGTGCCAGCAGCCCCCGTGGAGCGGGTGGAACAGATACGCAGTATTTT. Amino acid sequence: CASSPRGAGGTDTQYF.

The rearrangement joins TRBV2 to TRBJ2-5; D is perhaps TRBD2 (5 bases). Trimming took 6 bases from V and 11 from J, leaving 16 bases between them. The germline V gene has CDR1 SNHLY and CDR2 FYNNEI. The CDR3 has 12 amino acids. CDR3 loop: CASSLGEGAQYF. CDR3 in DNA: TGTGCCAGCAGCCTCGGAGAGGGCGCGCAGTACTTC.

The gene calls are TRBV5-8 and TRBJ2-1; 10 bases are a match to TRBD2. Germline V gene sequence: CDR1 SGHTS, CDR2 YDEGEE. This CDR3 region has 18 residues. The V segment lost 3 bases and the J segment 4 bases; nucleotides outside the gene matches: 13. This CDR3 is CASSYLPRSSGGYNEQFF. In DNA, the CDR3 is TGTGCCAGCAGCTACCTACCGCGGTCTAGCGGGGGTTACAATGAGCAGTTCTTC.

V usage is TRBV7-9 and J usage is TRBJ1-1; possibly TRBD1 for D (5 bases). V lost 5 bases, J lost 1 base, and 11 bases lay in between. The germline V gene has CDR1 SEHNR and CDR2 FQNEAQ (reference sequence). This CDR3 has 14 residues. The CDR3 here is CASSPRQSNTEAFF. Here the CDR3 DNA reads TGTGCCAGCAGCCCCCGACAGTCGAACACTGAAGCTTTCTTT.

This chain uses TRBV5-1 with TRBJ2-5; 7 bases match TRBD2. The CDR3 runs to 15 residues. Germline V CDR1 and CDR2: SGHRS, YFSETQ. V shed 7 bases and J 6 bases; nucleotides not matched to a gene: 15. In DNA, the CDR3 is TGCGCCAGCCACCCTTTCTCCGAAGCGGGGAAGACCCAGTACTTC. Translating gives CASHPFSEAGKTQYF.

This chain uses TRBV12-1 with TRBJ1-6; the table's D call, TRBD1, was not checked against the DNA. TRBV12-1 is tagged as a pseudogene. The CDR3 has 16 amino acids. The DNA for the CDR3 is TGTGCCAGCAGCTTTTCAGGGGCTCTCTATAATTCACCCCTCCACTTT. It codes for CASSFSGALYNSPLHF.

This chain joins TRBV19 and TRBJ1-5; a weak D match, TRBD1 (5 bases). The CDR3 length is 16 residues. Germline assignment: CDR1 LNHDA and CDR2 SQIVND (reference sequence). Trimming pared 3 bases from V and 2 bases from J, leaving 14 bases between. The CDR3 DNA reads as TGTGCCAGTAGTATGGGGCCGGTCGCGGGCAATCAGCCCCAGCATTTT. Protein sequence: CASSMGPVAGNQPQHF.